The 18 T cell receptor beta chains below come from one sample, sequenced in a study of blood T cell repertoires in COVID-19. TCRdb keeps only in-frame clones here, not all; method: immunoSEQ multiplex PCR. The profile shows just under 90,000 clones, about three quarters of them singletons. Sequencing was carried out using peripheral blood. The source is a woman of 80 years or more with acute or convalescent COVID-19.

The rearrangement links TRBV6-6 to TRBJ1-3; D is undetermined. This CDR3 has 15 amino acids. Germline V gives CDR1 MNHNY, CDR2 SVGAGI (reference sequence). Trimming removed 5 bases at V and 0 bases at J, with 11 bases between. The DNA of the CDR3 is TGTGCCAGCAGTCCTCGCGGCGACTCTGGAAACACCATATATTTT. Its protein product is CASSPRGDSGNTIYF.

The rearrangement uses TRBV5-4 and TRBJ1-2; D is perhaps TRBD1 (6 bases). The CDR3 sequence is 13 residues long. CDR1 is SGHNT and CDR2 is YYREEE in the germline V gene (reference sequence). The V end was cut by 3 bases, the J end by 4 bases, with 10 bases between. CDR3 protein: CASSSQGGYGYTF. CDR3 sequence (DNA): TGTGCCAGCAGCTCACAGGGTGGCTATGGCTACACCTTC.

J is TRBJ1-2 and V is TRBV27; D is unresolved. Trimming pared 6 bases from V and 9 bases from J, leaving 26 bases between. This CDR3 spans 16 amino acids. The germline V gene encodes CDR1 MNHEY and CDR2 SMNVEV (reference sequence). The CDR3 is CASRLEGTASSISYTF. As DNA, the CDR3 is TGTGCCAGCAGGCTGGAGGGAACCGCTTCCTCTATTAGCTACACCTTC.

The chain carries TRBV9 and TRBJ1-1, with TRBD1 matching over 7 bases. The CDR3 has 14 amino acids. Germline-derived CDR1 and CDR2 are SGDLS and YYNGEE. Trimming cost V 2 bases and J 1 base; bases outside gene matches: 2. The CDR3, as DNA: TGTGCCAGCAGCGTTACAGGGGAGAACACTGAAGCTTTCTTT. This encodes CASSVTGENTEAFF.

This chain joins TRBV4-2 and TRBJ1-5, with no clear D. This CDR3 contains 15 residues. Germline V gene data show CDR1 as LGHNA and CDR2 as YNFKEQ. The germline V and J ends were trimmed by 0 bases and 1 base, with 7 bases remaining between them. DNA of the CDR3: TGTGCCAGCAGCCAAGACCGCGTGAGCAATCAGCCCCAGCATTTT. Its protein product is CASSQDRVSNQPQHF.

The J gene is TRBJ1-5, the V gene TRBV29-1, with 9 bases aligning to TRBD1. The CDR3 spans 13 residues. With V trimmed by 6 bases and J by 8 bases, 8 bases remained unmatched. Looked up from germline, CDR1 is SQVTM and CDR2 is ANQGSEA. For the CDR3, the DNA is TGCAGCGTCGCGGACAGGGGAATAGAGCCCCAGCATTTT. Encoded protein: CSVADRGIEPQHF. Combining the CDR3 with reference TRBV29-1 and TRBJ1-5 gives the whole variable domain SAVISQKPSRDICQRGTSLTIQCQVDSQVTMMFWYRQQPGQSLTLIATANQGSEATYESGFVIDKFPISRPNLTFSTLTVSNMSPEDSSIYLCSVADRGIEPQHFGDGTRLSIL.

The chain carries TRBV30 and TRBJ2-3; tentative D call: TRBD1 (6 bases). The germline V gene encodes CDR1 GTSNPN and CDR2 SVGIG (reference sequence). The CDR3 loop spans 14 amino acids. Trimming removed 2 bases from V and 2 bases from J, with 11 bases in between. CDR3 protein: CAWSTGISTDTQYF. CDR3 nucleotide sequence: TGTGCCTGGAGTACAGGGATTTCCACAGATACGCAGTATTTT.

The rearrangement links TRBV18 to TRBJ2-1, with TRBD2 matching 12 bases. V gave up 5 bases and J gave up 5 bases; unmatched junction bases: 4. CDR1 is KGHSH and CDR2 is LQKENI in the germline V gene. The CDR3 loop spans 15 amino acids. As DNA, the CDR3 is TGTGCCAGCTCAGACCTAGCGGGGGGGCACAATGAGCAGTTCTTC. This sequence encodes CASSDLAGGHNEQFF.

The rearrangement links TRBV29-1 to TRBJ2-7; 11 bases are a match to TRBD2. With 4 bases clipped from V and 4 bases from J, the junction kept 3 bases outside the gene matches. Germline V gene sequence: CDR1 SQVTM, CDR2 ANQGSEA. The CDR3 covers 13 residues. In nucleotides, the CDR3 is TGCAGCGTTGTAGCGGGGGGGCCTTACGAGCAGTACTTC. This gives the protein CSVVAGGPYEQYF.

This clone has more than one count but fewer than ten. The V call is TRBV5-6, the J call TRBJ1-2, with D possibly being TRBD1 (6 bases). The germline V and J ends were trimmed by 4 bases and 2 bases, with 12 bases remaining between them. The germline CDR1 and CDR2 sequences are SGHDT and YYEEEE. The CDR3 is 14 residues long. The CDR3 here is CASSPAGANYGYTF. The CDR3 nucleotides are TGTGCCAGCAGCCCGGCAGGGGCCAACTATGGCTACACCTTC.

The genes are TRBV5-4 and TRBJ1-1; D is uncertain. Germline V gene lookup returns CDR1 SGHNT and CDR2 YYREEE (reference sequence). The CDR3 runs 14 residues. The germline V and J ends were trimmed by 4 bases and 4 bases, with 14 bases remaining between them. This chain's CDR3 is CASSTGMELTEAFF. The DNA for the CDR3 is TGTGCCAGCAGCACGGGGATGGAGCTCACTGAAGCTTTCTTT.

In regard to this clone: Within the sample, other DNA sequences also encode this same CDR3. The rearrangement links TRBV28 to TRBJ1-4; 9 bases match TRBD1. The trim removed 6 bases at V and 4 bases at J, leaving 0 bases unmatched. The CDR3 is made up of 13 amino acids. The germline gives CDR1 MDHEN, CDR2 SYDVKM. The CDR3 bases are TGTGCCAGCAGGGACAGGGGTAATGAAAAACTGTTTTTT. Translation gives CASRDRGNEKLFF.

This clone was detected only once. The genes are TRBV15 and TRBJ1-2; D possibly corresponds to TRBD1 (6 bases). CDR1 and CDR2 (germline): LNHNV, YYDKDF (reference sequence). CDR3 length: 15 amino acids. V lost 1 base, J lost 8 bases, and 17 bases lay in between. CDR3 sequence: CATSRGIISGVGYTF. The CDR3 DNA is TGTGCCACCAGCAGAGGCATCATATCAGGGGTCGGCTACACCTTC.

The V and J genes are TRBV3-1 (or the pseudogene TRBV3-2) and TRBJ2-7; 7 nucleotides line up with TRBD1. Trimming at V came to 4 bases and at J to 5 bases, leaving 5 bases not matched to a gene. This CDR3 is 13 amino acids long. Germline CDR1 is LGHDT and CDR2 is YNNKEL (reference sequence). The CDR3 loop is CASSPGTDHEQYF. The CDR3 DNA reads TGTGCCAGCAGCCCCGGGACAGATCACGAGCAGTACTTC.

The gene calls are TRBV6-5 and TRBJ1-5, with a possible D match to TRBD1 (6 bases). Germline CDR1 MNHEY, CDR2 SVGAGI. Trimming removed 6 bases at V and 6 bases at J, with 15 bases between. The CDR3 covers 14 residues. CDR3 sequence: CASRGLGGTQPQHF. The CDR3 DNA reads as TGTGCCAGCAGGGGCCTAGGGGGAACTCAGCCCCAGCATTTT.

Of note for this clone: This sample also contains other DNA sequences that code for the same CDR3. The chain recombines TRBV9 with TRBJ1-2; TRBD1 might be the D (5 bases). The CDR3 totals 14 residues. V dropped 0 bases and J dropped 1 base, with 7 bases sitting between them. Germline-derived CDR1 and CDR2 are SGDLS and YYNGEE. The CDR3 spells CASSVADSNYGYTF. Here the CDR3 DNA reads TGTGCCAGCAGCGTAGCTGACAGTAACTATGGCTACACCTTC.

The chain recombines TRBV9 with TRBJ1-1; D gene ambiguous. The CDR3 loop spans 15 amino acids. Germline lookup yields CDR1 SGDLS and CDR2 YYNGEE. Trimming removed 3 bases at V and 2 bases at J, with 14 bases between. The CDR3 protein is CASSGGPAGNTEAFF. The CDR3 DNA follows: TGTGCCAGCAGCGGCGGACCGGCGGGTAACACTGAAGCTTTCTTT.

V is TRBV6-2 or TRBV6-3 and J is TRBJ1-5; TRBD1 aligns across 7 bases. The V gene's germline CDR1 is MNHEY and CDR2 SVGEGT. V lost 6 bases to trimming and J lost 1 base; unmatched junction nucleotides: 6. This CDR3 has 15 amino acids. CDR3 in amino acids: CASSRLTGSNQPQHF. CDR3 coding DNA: TGTGCCAGCAGCCGGTTGACAGGGAGCAATCAGCCCCAGCATTTT.